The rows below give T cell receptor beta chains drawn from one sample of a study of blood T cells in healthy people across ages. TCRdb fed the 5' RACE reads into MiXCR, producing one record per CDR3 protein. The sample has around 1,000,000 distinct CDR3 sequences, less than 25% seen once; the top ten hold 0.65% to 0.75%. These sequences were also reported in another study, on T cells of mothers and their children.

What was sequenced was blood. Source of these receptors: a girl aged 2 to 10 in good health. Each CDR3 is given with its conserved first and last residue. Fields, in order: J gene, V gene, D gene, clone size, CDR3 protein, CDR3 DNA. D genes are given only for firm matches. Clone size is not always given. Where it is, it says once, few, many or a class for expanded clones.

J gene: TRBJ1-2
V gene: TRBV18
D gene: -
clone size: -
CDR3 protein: CASSSDLEWAYGYTF
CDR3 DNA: TGTGCCAGCTCGTCCGACTTGGAATGGGCCTATGGCTACACCTTC

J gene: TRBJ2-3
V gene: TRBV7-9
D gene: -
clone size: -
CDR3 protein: CASTLVRGHTDTQYF
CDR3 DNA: TGTGCCAGCACCCTTGTCCGGGGACACACAGATACGCAGTATTTT

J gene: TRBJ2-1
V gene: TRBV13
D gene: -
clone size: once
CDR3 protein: CASSLADSVYNEQFF
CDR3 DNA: TGTGCCAGCAGCTTAGCGGATAGCGTATACAATGAGCAGTTCTTC

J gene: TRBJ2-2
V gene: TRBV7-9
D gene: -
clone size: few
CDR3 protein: CASSLEAPDTGELFF
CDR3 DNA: TGTGCCAGCAGCTTAGAGGCCCCGGACACCGGGGAGCTGTTTTTT

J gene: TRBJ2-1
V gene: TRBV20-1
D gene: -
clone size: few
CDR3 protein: CSARELFFGTGDYNEQFF
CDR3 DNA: TGCAGTGCTAGAGAGTTATTCTTTGGGACGGGAGACTACAATGAGCAGTTCTTC

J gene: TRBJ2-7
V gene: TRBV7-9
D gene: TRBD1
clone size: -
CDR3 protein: CASSLGQGAYSYEQYF
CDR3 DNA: TGTGCCAGCAGCTTAGGTCAGGGGGCCTACTCCTACGAGCAGTACTTC

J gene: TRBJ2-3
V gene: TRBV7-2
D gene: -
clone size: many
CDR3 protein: CASSLVSWGAPDTDTQYF
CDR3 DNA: TGTGCCAGCAGCTTAGTGAGTTGGGGGGCCCCCGACACAGATACGCAGTATTTT

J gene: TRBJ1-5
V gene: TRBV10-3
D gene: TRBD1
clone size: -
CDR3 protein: CAIRLGQEFDQPQHF
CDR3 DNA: TGTGCCATCAGACTGGGACAGGAGTTCGATCAGCCCCAGCATTTT

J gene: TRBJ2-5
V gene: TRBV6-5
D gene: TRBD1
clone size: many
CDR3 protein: CASSGQVQETQYF
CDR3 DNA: TGTGCCAGCAGTGGACAGGTCCAAGAGACCCAGTACTTC

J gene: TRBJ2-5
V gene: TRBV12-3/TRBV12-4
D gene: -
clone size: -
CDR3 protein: CASGGGGTQYF
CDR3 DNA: TGTGCCAGCGGTGGTGGGGGGACCCAGTACTTC

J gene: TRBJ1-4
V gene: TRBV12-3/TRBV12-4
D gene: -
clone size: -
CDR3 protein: CASSKDGIVNEKLFF
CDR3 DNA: TGTGCCAGCAGTAAGGACGGTATCGTTAATGAAAAACTGTTTTTT

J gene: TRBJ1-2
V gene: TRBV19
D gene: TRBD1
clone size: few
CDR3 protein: CASSFRQGYGYTF
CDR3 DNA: TGTGCCAGTAGCTTCCGACAGGGCTATGGCTACACCTTC

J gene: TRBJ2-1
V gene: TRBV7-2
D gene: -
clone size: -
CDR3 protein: CASSYDSNEQFF
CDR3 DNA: TGTGCCAGCAGCTACGATTCCAATGAGCAGTTCTTC

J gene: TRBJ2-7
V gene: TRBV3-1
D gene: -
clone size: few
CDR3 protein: CASSQEGAKASEQYF
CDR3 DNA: TGTGCCAGCAGCCAAGAAGGGGCCAAGGCTAGCGAGCAGTACTTC

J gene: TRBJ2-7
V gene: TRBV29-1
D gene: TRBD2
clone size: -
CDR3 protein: CSAGTTGSYEQYF
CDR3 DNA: TGCAGCGCTGGGACTACCGGCTCCTACGAGCAGTACTTC

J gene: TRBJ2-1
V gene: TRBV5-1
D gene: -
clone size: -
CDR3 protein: CASSLGLLPFYNEQFF
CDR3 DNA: TGCGCCAGCAGCTTGGGACTCCTCCCCTTTTACAATGAGCAGTTCTTC

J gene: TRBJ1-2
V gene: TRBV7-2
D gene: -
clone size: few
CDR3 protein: CASSDNNYGYTF
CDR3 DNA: TGTGCCAGCAGCGACAATAACTATGGCTACACCTTC

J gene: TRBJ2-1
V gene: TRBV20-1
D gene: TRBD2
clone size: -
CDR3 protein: CSAPLSSGSLNEQFF
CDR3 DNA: TGCAGTGCCCCCCTTAGTAGCGGGAGTCTTAATGAGCAGTTCTTC

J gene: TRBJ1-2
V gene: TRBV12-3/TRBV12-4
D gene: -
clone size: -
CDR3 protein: CASRQGRALLYGYTF
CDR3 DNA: TGTGCCAGCAGGCAGGGCAGGGCTCTCCTCTATGGCTACACCTTC

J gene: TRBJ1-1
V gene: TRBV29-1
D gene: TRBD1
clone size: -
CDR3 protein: CSVELQGVEDEAFF
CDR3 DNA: TGCAGCGTTGAACTACAGGGGGTTGAAGATGAAGCTTTCTTT

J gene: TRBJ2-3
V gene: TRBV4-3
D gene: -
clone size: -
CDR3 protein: CASSQDSGNEQLF
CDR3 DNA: TGCGCCAGCAGCCAAGATTCGGGGAATGAGCAGCTCTTT

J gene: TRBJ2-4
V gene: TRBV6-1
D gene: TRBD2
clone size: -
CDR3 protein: CASSEVTSGRNIQYF
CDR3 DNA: TGTGCCAGCAGTGAAGTAACTAGCGGGAGAAACATTCAGTACTTC

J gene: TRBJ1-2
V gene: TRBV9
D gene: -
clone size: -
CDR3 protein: CASSPPGGGGRRDGYTF
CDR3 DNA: TGTGCCAGCAGCCCTCCGGGTGGTGGGGGCCGGCGGGATGGCTACACCTTC

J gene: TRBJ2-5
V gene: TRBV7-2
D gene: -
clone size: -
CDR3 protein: CASSPTTAGIQETQYF
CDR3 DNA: TGTGCCAGCAGCCCAACAACGGCGGGGATCCAAGAGACCCAGTACTTC

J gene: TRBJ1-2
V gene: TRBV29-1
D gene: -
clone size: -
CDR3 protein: CSVEVSLSNYGYTF
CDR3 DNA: TGCAGCGTTGAAGTTAGTTTGTCGAACTATGGCTACACCTTC

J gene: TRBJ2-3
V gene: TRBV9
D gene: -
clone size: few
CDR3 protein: CASSVEERGTDTQYF
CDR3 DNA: TGTGCCAGCAGCGTAGAAGAGCGGGGCACAGATACGCAGTATTTT

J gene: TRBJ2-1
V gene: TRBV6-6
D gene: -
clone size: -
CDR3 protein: CASTPTGRKQFF
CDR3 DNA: TGTGCCAGCACCCCAACAGGGAGGAAGCAGTTCTTC

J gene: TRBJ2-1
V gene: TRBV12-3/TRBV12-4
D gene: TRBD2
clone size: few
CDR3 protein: CASSLDFGGSWGEQFF
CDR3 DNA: TGTGCCAGCAGTTTAGATTTTGGCGGGAGCTGGGGTGAGCAGTTCTTC

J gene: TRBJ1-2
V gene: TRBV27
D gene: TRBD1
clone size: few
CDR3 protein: CASSPTGNWGGYTF
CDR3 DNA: TGTGCCAGCAGTCCGACAGGGAATTGGGGGGGCTACACCTTC

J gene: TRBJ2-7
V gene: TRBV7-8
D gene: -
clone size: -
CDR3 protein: CASSYSGIRSYEQYF
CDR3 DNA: TGTGCCAGCAGCTACTCCGGGATTAGATCCTACGAGCAGTACTTC

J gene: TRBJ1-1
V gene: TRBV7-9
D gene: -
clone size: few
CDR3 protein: CASSSFMGGMPGAYMNTEAFF
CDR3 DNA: TGTGCCAGCAGTTCCTTTATGGGGGGCATGCCCGGGGCCTATATGAACACTGAAGCTTTCTTT

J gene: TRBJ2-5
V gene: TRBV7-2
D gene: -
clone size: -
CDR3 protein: CASSLGRNFQETQYF
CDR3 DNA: TGTGCCAGCAGCTTAGGGCGGAACTTCCAAGAGACCCAGTACTTC

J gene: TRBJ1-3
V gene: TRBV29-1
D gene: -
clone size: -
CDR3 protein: CSVGGGKTGNTIYF
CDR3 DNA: TGCAGCGTTGGAGGAGGTAAAACTGGAAACACCATATATTTT

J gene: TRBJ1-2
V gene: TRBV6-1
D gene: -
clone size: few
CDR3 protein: CASSERVLAGYTF
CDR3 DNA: TGTGCCAGCAGTGAACGGGTCCTCGCTGGCTACACCTTC

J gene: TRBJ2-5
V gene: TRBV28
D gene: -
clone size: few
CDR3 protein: CASSPGGAETQYF
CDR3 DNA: TGTGCCAGCAGTCCCGGAGGGGCAGAGACCCAGTACTTC

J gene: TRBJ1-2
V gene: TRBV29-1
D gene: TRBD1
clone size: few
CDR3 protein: CSVRDRGYGYTF
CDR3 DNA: TGCAGCGTCCGGGACAGGGGCTATGGCTACACCTTC

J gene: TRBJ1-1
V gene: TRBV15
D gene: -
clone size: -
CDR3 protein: CATSSRDCAEAFF
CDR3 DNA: TGTGCCACCAGCAGCCGGGACTGCGCTGAAGCTTTCTTT

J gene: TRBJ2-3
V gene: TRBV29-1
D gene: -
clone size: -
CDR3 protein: CSVEDRQATDTQYF
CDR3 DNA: TGCAGCGTTGAAGATCGGCAGGCCACAGATACGCAGTATTTT

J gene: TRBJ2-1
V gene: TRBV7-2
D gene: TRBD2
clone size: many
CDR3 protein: CASSLTSGDYNEQFF
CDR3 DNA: TGTGCCAGCAGCTTAACTAGCGGGGATTACAATGAGCAGTTCTTC

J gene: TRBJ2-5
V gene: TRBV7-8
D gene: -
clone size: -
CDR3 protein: CASSPHGGEYNEQSF
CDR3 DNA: TGTGCCAGCAGCCCTCACGGGGGCGAGTACAATGAGCAGTCCTTC

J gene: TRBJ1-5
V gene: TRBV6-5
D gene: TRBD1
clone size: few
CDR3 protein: CASRLGQGSNQPQHF
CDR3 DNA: TGTGCCAGCAGATTGGGACAGGGGAGCAATCAGCCCCAGCATTTT

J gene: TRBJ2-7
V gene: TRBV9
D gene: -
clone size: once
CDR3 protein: CASSVDYRSYEQYF
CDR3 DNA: TGTGCCAGCAGCGTAGACTACAGGTCCTACGAGCAGTACTTC

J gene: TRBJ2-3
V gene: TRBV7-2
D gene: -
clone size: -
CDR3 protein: CASSLGFTSTDTQYF
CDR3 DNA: TGTGCCAGCAGTTTAGGCTTCACTAGCACAGATACGCAGTATTTT

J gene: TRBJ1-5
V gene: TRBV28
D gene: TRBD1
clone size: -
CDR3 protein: CASSRGTVGQPQHF
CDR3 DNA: TGTGCCAGCAGTCGCGGGACAGTCGGCCAGCCCCAGCATTTT

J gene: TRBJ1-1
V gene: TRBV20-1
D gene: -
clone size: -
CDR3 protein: CSQADNTEAFF
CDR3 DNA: TGCAGTCAGGCCGATAACACCGAAGCTTTCTTT

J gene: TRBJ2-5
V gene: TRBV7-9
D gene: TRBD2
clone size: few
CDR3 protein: CASSPGLAGGRETQYF
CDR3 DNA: TGTGCCAGCAGCCCCGGACTAGCGGGAGGTCGGGAGACCCAGTACTTC

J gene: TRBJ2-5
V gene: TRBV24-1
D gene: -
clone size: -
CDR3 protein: CATSDFIRGKETQYF
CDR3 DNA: TGTGCCACCAGTGATTTTATCCGGGGAAAGGAGACCCAGTACTTC

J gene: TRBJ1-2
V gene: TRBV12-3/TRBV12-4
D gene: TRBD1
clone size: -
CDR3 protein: CASTPGQGADYGYTF
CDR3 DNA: TGTGCCAGCACTCCGGGACAGGGAGCTGACTATGGCTACACCTTC

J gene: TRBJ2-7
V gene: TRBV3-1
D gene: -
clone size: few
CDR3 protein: CASSQDIRGRHEQYF
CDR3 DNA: TGTGCCAGCAGCCAAGATATAAGGGGACGACACGAGCAGTACTTC

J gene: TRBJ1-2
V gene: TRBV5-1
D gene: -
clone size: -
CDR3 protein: CASSPPTDTAANYGYTF
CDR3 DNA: TGCGCCAGCAGCCCTCCCACTGACACGGCCGCTAACTATGGCTACACCTTC

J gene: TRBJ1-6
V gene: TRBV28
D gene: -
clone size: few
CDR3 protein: CASSPEGYNSPLHF
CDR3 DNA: TGTGCCAGCAGTCCAGAGGGATATAATTCACCCCTCCACTTT

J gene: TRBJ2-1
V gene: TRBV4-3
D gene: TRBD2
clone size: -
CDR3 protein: CASSHPGTSGGKVGEQFF
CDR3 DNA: TGCGCCAGCAGCCATCCCGGGACTAGCGGGGGTAAGGTGGGTGAGCAGTTCTTC

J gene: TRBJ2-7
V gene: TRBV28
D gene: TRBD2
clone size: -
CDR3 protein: CASSLAELAGGSYPYEQYF
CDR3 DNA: TGTGCCAGCAGTTTGGCGGAACTAGCGGGAGGCTCTTACCCTTACGAGCAGTACTTC

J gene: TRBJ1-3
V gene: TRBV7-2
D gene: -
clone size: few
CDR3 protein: CASSSNTNTYGNTIYF
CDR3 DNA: TGTGCCAGCAGCTCGAACACGAATACCTATGGAAACACCATATATTTT

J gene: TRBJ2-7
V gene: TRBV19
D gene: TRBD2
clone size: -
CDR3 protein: CASSPAASGRAYEQYF
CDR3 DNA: TGTGCCAGTAGTCCTGCCGCTAGCGGGAGGGCATACGAGCAGTACTTC